A selection of T cell receptor beta chains follows, all from one sample in a study of CD8 T cells in Susac syndrome. TCRdb redid the calling of the immunoSEQ multiplex PCR reads with MiXCR, one entry per CDR3 protein. The repertoire holds almost 450,000 distinct CDR3 sequences, with 75% to 90% as singletons. Source material: CD8+ T cells from PBMCs. Source of these receptors: a human donor with multiple sclerosis. Both conserved end residues are part of each CDR3. The D gene is left open where the match is weak. Rows may omit the clone size; those that give it use once, few, many or a size class.

D,V,size,J,DNA,CDR3
TRBD1,TRBV6-5,.,TRBJ2-3,TGTGCCAGCACTGGGACAGGGGAAACAGATACGCAGTATTTT,CASTGTGETDTQYF
.,TRBV12-5,.,TRBJ2-2,TGTGCTAGTGGTTTTTGGACAACGAACACCGGGGAGCTGTTTTTT,CASGFWTTNTGELFF
.,TRBV12-3/TRBV12-4,.,TRBJ1-1,TGTGCCAGCAGTTTGCCGGGGTTGGAAACTGAAGCTTTCTTT,CASSLPGLETEAFF
.,TRBV20-1,.,TRBJ2-7,TGCAGTGCTAGACGGGACGGCTCCTACGAGCAGTACTTC,CSARRDGSYEQYF
.,TRBV3-1,.,TRBJ1-2,TGTGCCAGCAGCCAAGATACCCCCCCTCCATTCCCCTATGGCTACACCTTC,CASSQDTPPPFPYGYTF
.,TRBV30,.,TRBJ1-2,TGTGCCTGGAGGGCCCCTCTGGGCAGGGTGGACTATGGCTACACCTTC,CAWRAPLGRVDYGYTF
TRBD2,TRBV2,.,TRBJ2-2,TGTGCCAGCGATGGGGGGGGTTATGGCACCGGGGAGCTGTTTTTT,CASDGGGYGTGELFF
.,TRBV27,.,TRBJ1-6,TGTGCCAGCACCCAAACCGGGGCTAATTCACCCCTCCACTTT,CASTQTGANSPLHF
.,TRBV27,.,TRBJ2-5,TGTGCCAGCAGTTTCGTAGGGGAGACCCAGTACTTC,CASSFVGETQYF
TRBD2,TRBV5-1,.,TRBJ2-1,TGCGCCAGCAGAATCGGGACTAGCAGGTCCGATGAGCAGTTCTTC,CASRIGTSRSDEQFF
.,TRBV5-5,few,TRBJ2-7,TGTGCCAGCAGCTTGATATCCGGGAGCTCCTACGAGCAGTACTTC,CASSLISGSSYEQYF
.,TRBV29-1,.,TRBJ2-7,TGCAGCGTTGAAACAGGAGCTACCTACGAGCAGTACTTC,CSVETGATYEQYF
TRBD1,TRBV27,.,TRBJ2-7,TGTGCCAGCAAACCAATAGGGGGCCCGGACAACTACGAGCAGTACTTC,CASKPIGGPDNYEQYF
TRBD1,TRBV4-1,few,TRBJ2-7,TGCGCCAGCAGCCAGGGGACAGGCGAGCAGTACTTC,CASSQGTGEQYF
.,TRBV12-3/TRBV12-4,.,TRBJ1-2,TGTGCCAGCACCTTAGGTAGCTATGGCTACACCTTC,CASTLGSYGYTF
TRBD1,TRBV27,.,TRBJ1-1,TGTGCCAGCATGGGACAGGGGCGTAGGAACACTGAAGCTTTCTTT,CASMGQGRRNTEAFF
TRBD1,TRBV6-1,.,TRBJ1-1,TGTGCCAGCAGGACCACAGGGGGAGACACTGAAGCTTTCTTT,CASRTTGGDTEAFF
.,TRBV7-6,.,TRBJ1-2,TGTGCCAGCAGCTTAGGACACGAGGAAATTGATGGCTACACCTTC,CASSLGHEEIDGYTF
.,TRBV19,few,TRBJ1-1,TGTGCCAGTAGTTCCCCGGGGGCCACTGAAGCTTTCTTT,CASSSPGATEAFF
TRBD2,TRBV7-9,.,TRBJ2-3,TGTGCCAGCAGCTATGGGACTAGGCGGACAGATACGCAGTATTTT,CASSYGTRRTDTQYF
.,TRBV12-3/TRBV12-4,.,TRBJ2-3,TGTGCCAGCAGCTGGGTCGGCACAGATACGCAGTATTTT,CASSWVGTDTQYF
TRBD2,TRBV28,.,TRBJ2-1,TGTGCCAGCAGTCCCCTAGCGGGAGTCTCCTACAATGAGCAGTTCTTC,CASSPLAGVSYNEQFF
.,TRBV6-5,.,TRBJ2-7,TGTGCCAGCAGTTACCCACGGGACGGAACCTACGAGCAGTACTTC,CASSYPRDGTYEQYF
.,TRBV12-3/TRBV12-4,.,TRBJ2-3,TGTGCCAGCCCACCCTCTTTCGGCAGGGGACTCATAAGTTGGGATACGCAGTATTTT,CASPPSFGRGLISWDTQYF
.,TRBV4-1,.,TRBJ2-2,TGCGCCAGCAGTCGCGTACCGAGGGCTGAGGAGCTGTTTTTT,CASSRVPRAEELFF